Listed below are T cell receptor beta chains from one sample, sequenced in a study of neurological immune-mediated disorders. MiXCR was run by TCRdb on the 5' RACE reads, yielding one entry per CDR3 protein. The sample includes about 55,000 distinct CDR3 sequences, roughly 4.4% seen only once; the top ten take 2.9%. Material: PBMCs. Receptors were obtained from a man in his fifties with multiple sclerosis. Both conserved end residues are part of each CDR3. The D gene is left open where the match is weak. Size is stated for part of the rows, as once, few or many counts, or as a class when the clone is expanded.

length: 16
size: many
D: TRBD2
V: TRBV20-1
J: TRBJ2-3
CDR3: CSAKQGTTRATDTQYF
DNA: TGCAGTGCGAAACAAGGGACTACTAGAGCCACAGATACGCAGTATTTT

length: 17
size: many
D: NA
V: TRBV28
J: TRBJ2-3
CDR3: CASSLRKGVVSTDTQYF
DNA: TGTGCCAGCAGTTTGAGAAAGGGGGTAGTAAGCACAGATACGCAGTATTTT

length: 15
size: many
D: TRBD1
V: TRBV7-9
J: TRBJ2-7
CDR3: CASSLGTTGFYEQYF
DNA: TGTGCCAGCAGCTTAGGCACGACAGGGTTCTACGAGCAGTACTTC

length: 13
size: many
D: NA
V: TRBV28
J: TRBJ2-5
CDR3: CASHDAGRETQYF
DNA: TGTGCCAGCCACGACGCGGGAAGAGAGACCCAGTACTTC

length: 15
size: many
D: NA
V: TRBV7-2
J: TRBJ1-1
CDR3: CASSSRLGLGTEAFF
DNA: TGTGCCAGCAGCTCCAGGTTGGGCTTGGGTACTGAAGCTTTCTTT

length: 16
size: many
D: NA
V: TRBV6-5
J: TRBJ2-5
CDR3: CASSYSSPTIQETQYF
DNA: TGTGCCAGCAGTTACTCCAGCCCGACCATCCAAGAGACCCAGTACTTC

length: 13
size: many
D: NA
V: TRBV28
J: TRBJ1-1
CDR3: CASSNPVGTEAFF
DNA: TGTGCCAGCAGCAATCCGGTTGGAACTGAAGCTTTCTTT

length: 17
size: NA
D: TRBD2
V: TRBV20-1
J: TRBJ2-3
CDR3: CSATRPDSGLSSDTQYF
DNA: TGCAGTGCTACCAGGCCCGATAGCGGGCTCTCGTCAGATACGCAGTATTTT

length: 15
size: NA
D: NA
V: TRBV28
J: TRBJ2-1
CDR3: CASNPRPSEPNEQFF
DNA: TGTGCCAGCAATCCTCGCCCTAGCGAACCAAATGAGCAGTTCTTC

length: 14
size: many
D: TRBD2
V: TRBV20-1
J: TRBJ2-5
CDR3: CSALGLAGVKTQYF
DNA: TGCAGTGCTCTTGGCCTAGCGGGAGTGAAGACCCAGTACTTC

length: 15
size: many
D: TRBD2
V: TRBV24-1
J: TRBJ2-5
CDR3: CATSDPGREGETQYF
DNA: TGTGCCACCAGTGACCCCGGACGGGAGGGAGAGACCCAGTACTTC

length: 17
size: NA
D: TRBD1
V: TRBV7-9
J: TRBJ1-2
CDR3: CASSFPGQSDSNYGYTF
DNA: TGTGCCAGCAGCTTCCCGGGACAGTCGGACTCTAACTATGGCTACACCTTC

length: 14
size: many
D: TRBD2
V: TRBV20-1
J: TRBJ2-7
CDR3: CSAPGLAGVGEQYF
DNA: TGCAGTGCGCCGGGATTAGCGGGAGTTGGCGAGCAGTACTTC

length: 13
size: few
D: NA
V: TRBV24-1
J: TRBJ1-5
CDR3: CATSGGYGQPQNF
DNA: TGTGCCACCAGTGGAGGCTATGGCCAGCCCCAGAATTTT

length: 16
size: few
D: NA
V: TRBV5-1
J: TRBJ1-1
CDR3: CASSLAGGVANTEAFF
DNA: TGCGCCAGCAGCTTGGCCGGAGGGGTGGCGAACACTGAAGCTTTCTTT

length: 17
size: NA
D: NA
V: TRBV21-1
J: TRBJ2-3
CDR3: CARTETRRGGTVDTQYF
DNA: TGTGCCAGAACCGAGACGAGGAGGGGAGGTACAGTAGATACGCAGTATTTT

length: 14
size: many
D: TRBD1
V: TRBV6-5
J: TRBJ2-5
CDR3: CASSYRTGGETQYF
DNA: TGTGCCAGCAGTTACCGCACAGGGGGAGAGACCCAGTACTTC

length: 16
size: many
D: TRBD1
V: TRBV6-2/TRBV6-3
J: TRBJ2-2
CDR3: CASRTRDRVITGELFF
DNA: TGTGCCAGCAGAACGAGGGACAGGGTAATCACCGGGGAGCTGTTTTTT

length: 14
size: many
D: TRBD1
V: TRBV6-5
J: TRBJ1-3
CDR3: CASTGQDSGNTIYF
DNA: TGTGCCAGCACCGGACAGGACTCTGGAAACACCATATATTTT

length: 13
size: many
D: NA
V: TRBV29-1
J: TRBJ2-3
CDR3: CSVEGTDTDTQYF
DNA: TGCAGCGTTGAAGGGACAGACACAGATACGCAGTATTTT

length: 12
size: many
D: TRBD1
V: TRBV20-1
J: TRBJ2-7
CDR3: CSATGTEYEQYF
DNA: TGCAGTGCTACCGGGACAGAATACGAGCAGTACTTC

length: 13
size: NA
D: NA
V: TRBV7-9
J: TRBJ2-7
CDR3: CASSLSGTNEQYF
DNA: TGTGCCAGCAGCTTAAGCGGGACAAACGAGCAGTACTTC

length: 14
size: many
D: NA
V: TRBV29-1
J: TRBJ1-2
CDR3: CSAGSSQVAYGYTF
DNA: TGCAGCGCGGGCTCAAGCCAGGTGGCCTATGGCTACACCTTC

length: 12
size: NA
D: NA
V: TRBV20-1
J: TRBJ2-3
CDR3: CSARETTDTQYF
DNA: TGCAGTGCTAGAGAAACCACAGATACGCAGTATTTT

length: 12
size: few
D: NA
V: TRBV5-1
J: TRBJ1-1
CDR3: CASSLGWTEAFF
DNA: TGCGCCAGCAGCTTGGGATGGACTGAAGCTTTCTTT

length: 15
size: many
D: NA
V: TRBV3-1
J: TRBJ1-1
CDR3: CASSQDWKRNTEAFF
DNA: TGTGCCAGCAGCCAAGACTGGAAGAGGAACACTGAAGCTTTCTTT

length: 13
size: many
D: NA
V: TRBV10-3
J: TRBJ1-3
CDR3: CAISDPSVNTIYF
DNA: TGTGCCATCAGTGACCCAAGTGTAAACACCATATATTTT

length: 20
size: many
D: NA
V: TRBV6-6
J: TRBJ1-4
CDR3: CASSYSSHYPRGTTNEKLFF
DNA: TGTGCCAGCAGTTACTCGAGCCACTATCCCAGGGGTACAACTAATGAAAAACTGTTTTTT

length: 15
size: medium-sized
D: TRBD1
V: TRBV28
J: TRBJ2-1
CDR3: CASSLPGQGYNEQFF
DNA: TGTGCCAGCAGTTTACCGGGACAGGGGTACAATGAGCAGTTCTTC

length: 14
size: many
D: NA
V: TRBV6-5
J: TRBJ1-2
CDR3: CASSLGRAGYGYTF
DNA: TGTGCCAGCAGTTTGGGAAGGGCGGGCTATGGCTACACCTTC

length: 15
size: many
D: TRBD1
V: TRBV4-1
J: TRBJ2-1
CDR3: CASSQDSTDRGEQFF
DNA: TGCGCCAGCAGCCAAGATTCGACAGACAGGGGTGAGCAGTTCTTC

length: 14
size: many
D: NA
V: TRBV3-1
J: TRBJ1-2
CDR3: CASSHYGDNYGYTF
DNA: TGTGCCAGCAGCCATTACGGAGATAACTATGGCTACACCTTC

length: 15
size: many
D: NA
V: TRBV5-1
J: TRBJ2-5
CDR3: CASSFQAEPQETQYF
DNA: TGCGCCAGCAGCTTTCAAGCGGAACCCCAAGAGACCCAGTACTTC

length: 12
size: many
D: NA
V: TRBV20-1
J: TRBJ2-4
CDR3: CSAPGAPDIQYF
DNA: TGCAGTGCCCCGGGCGCTCCGGACATTCAGTACTTC

length: 15
size: many
D: NA
V: TRBV9
J: TRBJ2-3
CDR3: CASSALQGGTDTQYF
DNA: TGTGCCAGCAGCGCTTTACAGGGAGGCACAGATACGCAGTATTTT

length: 13
size: many
D: TRBD1
V: TRBV29-1
J: TRBJ2-1
CDR3: CSVAGTGSNEQFF
DNA: TGCAGCGTCGCGGGGACAGGGAGCAATGAGCAGTTCTTC

length: 16
size: many
D: TRBD1
V: TRBV5-1
J: TRBJ2-1
CDR3: CASSRDRGLVGNEQFF
DNA: TGCGCCAGCAGCAGGGACAGGGGCCTGGTGGGCAATGAGCAGTTCTTC

length: 15
size: many
D: NA
V: TRBV28
J: TRBJ2-3
CDR3: CASSLQGPSTDTQYF
DNA: TGTGCCAGCAGTTTGCAGGGCCCTAGCACAGATACGCAGTATTTT

length: 14
size: NA
D: NA
V: TRBV12-3/TRBV12-4
J: TRBJ2-5
CDR3: CASSPQTPQETQYF
DNA: TGTGCCAGCAGTCCTCAGACACCTCAAGAGACCCAGTACTTC

length: 11
size: many
D: NA
V: TRBV20-1
J: TRBJ2-7
CDR3: CSARVSYEQYF
DNA: TGCAGTGCTAGGGTCTCCTACGAGCAGTACTTC

length: 16
size: many
D: TRBD1
V: TRBV24-1
J: TRBJ2-6
CDR3: CATSDRQGSGANVLTF
DNA: TGTGCCACCAGTGACAGACAGGGCTCTGGGGCCAACGTCCTGACTTTC